This TCR beta chain originates from a study of cytomegalovirus exposure and HLA in healthy donors. This CDR3 spans 15 amino acids. The trim removed 0 bases at V and 3 bases at J, leaving 5 bases unmatched. Germline assignment: CDR1 KGHSH and CDR2 LQKENI. On this clone: The antigen is undetermined.

Overall study results and limits: Follow-up analysis seemed to connect common viral pathogens with several of the most significant clusters identified. Analyses of presence and absence presupposed an approximately uniform sequencing depth across donors.

PCR used 60 Vbeta primers and 13 Jbeta primers. Produced via immunoSEQ multiplex PCR; TCRdb's table is partial and in-frame only. The sample lists roughly 150,000 clones; 60% to 80% were seen once. The sample was PBMCs. The TCR comes from a woman in her thirties or forties in good health and CMV-seronegative. The rearrangement joins TRBV18 to TRBJ2-7; 7 bases agree with TRBD1. CDR3 DNA: TGTGCCAGCTCACCACCAGGGGGCCTACTCTACGAGCAGTACTTC. It yields the protein CASSPPGGLLYEQYF.